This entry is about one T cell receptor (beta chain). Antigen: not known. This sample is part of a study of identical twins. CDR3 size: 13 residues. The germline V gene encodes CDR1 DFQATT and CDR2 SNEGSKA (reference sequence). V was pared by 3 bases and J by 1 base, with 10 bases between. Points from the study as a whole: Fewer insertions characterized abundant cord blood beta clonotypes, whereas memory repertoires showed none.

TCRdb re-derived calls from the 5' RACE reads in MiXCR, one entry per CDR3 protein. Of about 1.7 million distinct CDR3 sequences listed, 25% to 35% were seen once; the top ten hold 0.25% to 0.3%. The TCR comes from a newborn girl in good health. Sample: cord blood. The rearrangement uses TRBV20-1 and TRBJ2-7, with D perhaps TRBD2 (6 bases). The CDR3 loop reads CSASGSTSYEQYF. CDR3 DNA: TGCAGTGCTAGCGGGAGTACATCCTACGAGCAGTACTTC.